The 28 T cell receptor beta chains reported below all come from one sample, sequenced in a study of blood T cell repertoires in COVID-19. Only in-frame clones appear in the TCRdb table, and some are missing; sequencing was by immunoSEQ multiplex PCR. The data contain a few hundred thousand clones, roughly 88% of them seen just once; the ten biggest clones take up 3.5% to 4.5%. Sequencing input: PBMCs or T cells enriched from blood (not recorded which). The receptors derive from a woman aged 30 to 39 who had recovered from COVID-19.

The CDR3 bases are TGTGCCAGCAGCTATAAGGGGCTGTTGGAAGCTTTCTTT. It encodes CASSYKGLLEAFF. V and J are TRBV7-8 and TRBJ1-1; D is perhaps TRBD1 (5 bases). The V gene lost 4 bases and the J gene lost 8 bases, with 14 bases spanning the gap. Germline V CDR1 and CDR2: SGHVS, FQNEAQ. There are 13 residues in the CDR3.

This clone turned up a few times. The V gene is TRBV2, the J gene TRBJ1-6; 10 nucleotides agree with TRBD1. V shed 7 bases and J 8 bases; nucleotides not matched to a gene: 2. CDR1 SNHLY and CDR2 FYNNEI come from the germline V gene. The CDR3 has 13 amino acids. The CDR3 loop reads CASKGQGYSPLHF. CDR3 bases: TGTGCCAGCAAGGGACAGGGGTATTCACCCCTCCACTTT.

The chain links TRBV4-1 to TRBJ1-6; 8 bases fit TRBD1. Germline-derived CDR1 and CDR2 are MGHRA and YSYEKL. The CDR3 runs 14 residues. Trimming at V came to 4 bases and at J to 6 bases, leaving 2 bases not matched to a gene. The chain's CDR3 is CASSPTGVNSPLHF. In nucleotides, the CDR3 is TGCGCCAGCAGCCCGACAGGGGTTAATTCACCCCTCCACTTT.

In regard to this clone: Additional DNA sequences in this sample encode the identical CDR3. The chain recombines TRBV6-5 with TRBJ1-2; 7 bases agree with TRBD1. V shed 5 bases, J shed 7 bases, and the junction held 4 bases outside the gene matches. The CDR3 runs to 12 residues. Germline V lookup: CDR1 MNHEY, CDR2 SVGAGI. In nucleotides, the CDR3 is TGTGCCAGCAGTCCACCAGGGGGTGGCTACACCTTC. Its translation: CASSPPGGGYTF.

The CDR3 sequence is CASRRQGRTGELFF. In nucleotides, the CDR3 is TGTGCCAGCAGGAGACAGGGAAGGACCGGGGAGCTGTTTTTT. The chain carries TRBV2 and TRBJ2-2; 7 bases match TRBD1. The trim removed 6 bases at V and 5 bases at J, leaving 6 bases unmatched. Per germline, CDR1 SNHLY and CDR2 FYNNEI. There are 14 residues in the CDR3.

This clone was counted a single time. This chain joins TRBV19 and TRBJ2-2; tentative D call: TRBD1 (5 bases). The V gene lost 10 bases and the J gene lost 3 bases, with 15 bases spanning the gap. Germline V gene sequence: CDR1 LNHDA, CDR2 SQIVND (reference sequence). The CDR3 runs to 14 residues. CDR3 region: CAMKRGADTGELFF. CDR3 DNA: TGTGCCATGAAAAGGGGCGCAGACACCGGGGAGCTGTTTTTT.

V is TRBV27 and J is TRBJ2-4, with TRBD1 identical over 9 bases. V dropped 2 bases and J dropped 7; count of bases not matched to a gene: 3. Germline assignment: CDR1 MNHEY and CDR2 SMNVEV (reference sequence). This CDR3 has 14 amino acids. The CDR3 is CASSLGTGMNIQYF. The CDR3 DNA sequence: TGTGCCAGCAGTTTAGGGACAGGGATGAACATTCAGTACTTC.

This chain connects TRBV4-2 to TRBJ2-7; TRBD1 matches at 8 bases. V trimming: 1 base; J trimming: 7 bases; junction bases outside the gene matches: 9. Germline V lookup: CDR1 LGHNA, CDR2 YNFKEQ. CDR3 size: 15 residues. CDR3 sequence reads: CASSQARQGQWEQYF. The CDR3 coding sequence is TGTGCCAGCAGCCAAGCTCGACAGGGGCAATGGGAGCAGTACTTC.

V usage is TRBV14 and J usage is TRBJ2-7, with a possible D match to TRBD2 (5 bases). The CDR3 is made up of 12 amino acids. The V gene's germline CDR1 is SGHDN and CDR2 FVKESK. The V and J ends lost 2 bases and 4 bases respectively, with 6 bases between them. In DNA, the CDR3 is TGTGCCAGCAGCCAATCGGGATACGAGCAGTACTTC. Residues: CASSQSGYEQYF.

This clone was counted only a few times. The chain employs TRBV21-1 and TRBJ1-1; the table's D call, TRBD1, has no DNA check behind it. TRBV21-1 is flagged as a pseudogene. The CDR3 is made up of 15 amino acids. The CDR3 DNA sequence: TGTGCCAGCAGCAAAACCAGACAGGGAGACACTGAAGCTTTCTTT. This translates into CASSKTRQGDTEAFF.

The DNA of the CDR3 is TGTGCCAGCAGTGACAGCAGGGAACCCAATCAGCCCCAGCATTTT. Translated: CASSDSREPNQPQHF. The V gene is TRBV6-4, the J gene TRBJ1-5; possible D gene TRBD1, 5 bases. This CDR3 is 15 amino acids long. Germline CDR1 and CDR2: MRHNA and SNTAGT. Trimming took 2 bases from V and 3 from J, leaving 11 bases between them.

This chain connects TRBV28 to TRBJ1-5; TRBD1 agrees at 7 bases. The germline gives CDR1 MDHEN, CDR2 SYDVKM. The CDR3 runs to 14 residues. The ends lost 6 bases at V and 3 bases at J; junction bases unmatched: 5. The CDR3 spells CASSFDRVNQPQHF. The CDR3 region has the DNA TGTGCCAGCAGCTTTGACAGGGTCAATCAGCCCCAGCATTTT.

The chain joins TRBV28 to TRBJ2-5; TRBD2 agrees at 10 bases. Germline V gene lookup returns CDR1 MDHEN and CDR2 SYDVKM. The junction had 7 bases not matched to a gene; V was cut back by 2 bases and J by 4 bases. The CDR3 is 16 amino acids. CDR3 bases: TGTGCCAGCAGTTTAGCACTAGCGGGGAAGTTAGAGACCCAGTACTTC. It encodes CASSLALAGKLETQYF.

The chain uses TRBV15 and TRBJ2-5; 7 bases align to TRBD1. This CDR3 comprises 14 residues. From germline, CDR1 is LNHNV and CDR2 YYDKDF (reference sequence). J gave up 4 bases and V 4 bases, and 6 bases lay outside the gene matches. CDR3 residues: CATSNDRALETQYF. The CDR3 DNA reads TGTGCCACCAGCAACGACAGGGCCTTAGAGACCCAGTACTTC.

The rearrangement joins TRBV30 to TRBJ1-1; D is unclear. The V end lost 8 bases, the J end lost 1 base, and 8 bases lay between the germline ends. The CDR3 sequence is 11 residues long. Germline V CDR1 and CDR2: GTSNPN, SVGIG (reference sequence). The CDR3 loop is CARERNTEAFF. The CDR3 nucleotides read TGTGCCCGAGAAAGGAACACTGAAGCTTTCTTT.

The CDR3 DNA sequence: TGCAGCGCCGTCGCCCAGGGCGTGTATGGCTACACCTTC. It yields the protein CSAVAQGVYGYTF. The genes are TRBV29-1 and TRBJ1-2; a possible D gene is TRBD1 (5 bases). The CDR3 has 13 amino acids. V lost 7 bases, J lost 5 bases, and 17 bases lay in between. Germline CDR1 reads SQVTM; CDR2 reads ANQGSEA.

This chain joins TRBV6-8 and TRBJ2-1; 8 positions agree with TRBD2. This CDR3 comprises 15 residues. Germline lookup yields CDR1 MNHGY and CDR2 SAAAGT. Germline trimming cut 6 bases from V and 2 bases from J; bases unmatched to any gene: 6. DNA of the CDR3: TGTGCCAGCAGATCCGCGGGGGGCCCCTACAATGAGCAGTTCTTC. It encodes CASRSAGGPYNEQFF.

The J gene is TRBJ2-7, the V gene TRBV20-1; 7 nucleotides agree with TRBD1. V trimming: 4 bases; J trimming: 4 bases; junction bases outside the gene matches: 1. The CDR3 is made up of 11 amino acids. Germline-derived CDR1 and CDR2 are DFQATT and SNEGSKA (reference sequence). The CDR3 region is CSATTGYEQYF. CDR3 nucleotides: TGCAGTGCTACGACAGGGTACGAGCAGTACTTC.

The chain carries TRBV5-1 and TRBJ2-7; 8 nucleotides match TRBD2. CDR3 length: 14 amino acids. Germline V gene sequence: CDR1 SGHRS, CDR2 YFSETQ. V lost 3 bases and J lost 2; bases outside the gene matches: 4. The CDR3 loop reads CASSYSGVAYEQYF. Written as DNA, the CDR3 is TGCGCCAGCAGCTATAGCGGGGTAGCCTACGAGCAGTACTTC.

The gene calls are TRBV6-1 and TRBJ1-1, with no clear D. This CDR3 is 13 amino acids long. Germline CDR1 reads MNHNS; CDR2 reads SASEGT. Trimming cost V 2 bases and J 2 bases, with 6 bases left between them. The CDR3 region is CASSERENTEAFF. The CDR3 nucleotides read TGTGCCAGCAGTGAACGGGAAAACACTGAAGCTTTCTTT.

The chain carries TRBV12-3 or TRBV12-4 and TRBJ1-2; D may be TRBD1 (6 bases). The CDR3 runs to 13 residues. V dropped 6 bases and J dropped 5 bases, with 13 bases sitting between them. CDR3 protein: CASRDDRQYGYTF. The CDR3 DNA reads TGTGCCAGCAGGGATGACAGGCAATATGGCTACACCTTC.

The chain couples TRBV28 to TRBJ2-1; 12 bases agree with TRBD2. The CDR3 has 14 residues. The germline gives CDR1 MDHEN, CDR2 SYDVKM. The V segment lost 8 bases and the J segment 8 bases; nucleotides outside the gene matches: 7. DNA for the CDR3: TGTGCCAGCGGCGCTAGCGGGGGGGCCGATGAGCAGTTCTTC. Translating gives CASGASGGADEQFF.

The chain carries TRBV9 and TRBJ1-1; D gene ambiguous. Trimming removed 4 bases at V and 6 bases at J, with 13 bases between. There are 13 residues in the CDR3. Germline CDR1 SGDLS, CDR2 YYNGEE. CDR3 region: CASSRTSGAEAFF. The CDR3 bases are TGTGCCAGCAGCCGGACCAGCGGCGCTGAAGCTTTCTTT.

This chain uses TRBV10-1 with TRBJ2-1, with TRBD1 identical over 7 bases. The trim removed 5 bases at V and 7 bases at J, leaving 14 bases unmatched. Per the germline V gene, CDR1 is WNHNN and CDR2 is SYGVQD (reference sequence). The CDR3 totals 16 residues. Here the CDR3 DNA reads TGCGCCAGCAGTTCATATAGACAGGGCTTTTCGAATGAGCAGTTCTTC. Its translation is CASSSYRQGFSNEQFF.

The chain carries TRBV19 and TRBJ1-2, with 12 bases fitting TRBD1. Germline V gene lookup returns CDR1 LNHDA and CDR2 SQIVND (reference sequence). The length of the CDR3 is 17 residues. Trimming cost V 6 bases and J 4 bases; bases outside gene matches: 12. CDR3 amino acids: CASSPPGQGAQGYGYTF. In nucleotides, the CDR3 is TGTGCCAGTAGCCCACCGGGACAGGGGGCGCAAGGCTATGGCTACACCTTC.

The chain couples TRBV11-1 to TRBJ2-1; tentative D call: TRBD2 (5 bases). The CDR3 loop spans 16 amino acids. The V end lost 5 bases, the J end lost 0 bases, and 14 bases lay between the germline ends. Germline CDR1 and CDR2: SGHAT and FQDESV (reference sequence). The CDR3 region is CASSRGFLSSYNEQFF. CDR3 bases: TGTGCCAGCAGCCGAGGGTTTCTAAGCTCCTACAATGAGCAGTTCTTC. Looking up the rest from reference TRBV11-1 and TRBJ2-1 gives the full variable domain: EAEVAQSPRYKITEKSQAVAFWCDPISGHATLYWYRQILGQGPELLVQFQDESVVDDSQLPKDRFSAERLKGVDSTLKIQPAELGDSAMYLCASSRGFLSSYNEQFFGPGTRLTVL.

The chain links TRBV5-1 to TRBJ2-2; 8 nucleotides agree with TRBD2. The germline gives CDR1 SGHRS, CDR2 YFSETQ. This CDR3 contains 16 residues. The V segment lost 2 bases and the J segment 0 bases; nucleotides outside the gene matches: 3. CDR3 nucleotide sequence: TGCGCCAGCAGCTTAACGACTAGCGCGAACACCGGGGAGCTGTTTTTT. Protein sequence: CASSLTTSANTGELFF.

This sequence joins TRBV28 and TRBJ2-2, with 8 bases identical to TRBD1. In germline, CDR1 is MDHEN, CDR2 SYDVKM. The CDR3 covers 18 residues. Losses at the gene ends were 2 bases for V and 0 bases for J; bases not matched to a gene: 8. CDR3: CASSLLRTGRSNTGELFF. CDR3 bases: TGTGCCAGCAGTTTACTAAGGACAGGGAGATCGAACACCGGGGAGCTGTTTTTT.